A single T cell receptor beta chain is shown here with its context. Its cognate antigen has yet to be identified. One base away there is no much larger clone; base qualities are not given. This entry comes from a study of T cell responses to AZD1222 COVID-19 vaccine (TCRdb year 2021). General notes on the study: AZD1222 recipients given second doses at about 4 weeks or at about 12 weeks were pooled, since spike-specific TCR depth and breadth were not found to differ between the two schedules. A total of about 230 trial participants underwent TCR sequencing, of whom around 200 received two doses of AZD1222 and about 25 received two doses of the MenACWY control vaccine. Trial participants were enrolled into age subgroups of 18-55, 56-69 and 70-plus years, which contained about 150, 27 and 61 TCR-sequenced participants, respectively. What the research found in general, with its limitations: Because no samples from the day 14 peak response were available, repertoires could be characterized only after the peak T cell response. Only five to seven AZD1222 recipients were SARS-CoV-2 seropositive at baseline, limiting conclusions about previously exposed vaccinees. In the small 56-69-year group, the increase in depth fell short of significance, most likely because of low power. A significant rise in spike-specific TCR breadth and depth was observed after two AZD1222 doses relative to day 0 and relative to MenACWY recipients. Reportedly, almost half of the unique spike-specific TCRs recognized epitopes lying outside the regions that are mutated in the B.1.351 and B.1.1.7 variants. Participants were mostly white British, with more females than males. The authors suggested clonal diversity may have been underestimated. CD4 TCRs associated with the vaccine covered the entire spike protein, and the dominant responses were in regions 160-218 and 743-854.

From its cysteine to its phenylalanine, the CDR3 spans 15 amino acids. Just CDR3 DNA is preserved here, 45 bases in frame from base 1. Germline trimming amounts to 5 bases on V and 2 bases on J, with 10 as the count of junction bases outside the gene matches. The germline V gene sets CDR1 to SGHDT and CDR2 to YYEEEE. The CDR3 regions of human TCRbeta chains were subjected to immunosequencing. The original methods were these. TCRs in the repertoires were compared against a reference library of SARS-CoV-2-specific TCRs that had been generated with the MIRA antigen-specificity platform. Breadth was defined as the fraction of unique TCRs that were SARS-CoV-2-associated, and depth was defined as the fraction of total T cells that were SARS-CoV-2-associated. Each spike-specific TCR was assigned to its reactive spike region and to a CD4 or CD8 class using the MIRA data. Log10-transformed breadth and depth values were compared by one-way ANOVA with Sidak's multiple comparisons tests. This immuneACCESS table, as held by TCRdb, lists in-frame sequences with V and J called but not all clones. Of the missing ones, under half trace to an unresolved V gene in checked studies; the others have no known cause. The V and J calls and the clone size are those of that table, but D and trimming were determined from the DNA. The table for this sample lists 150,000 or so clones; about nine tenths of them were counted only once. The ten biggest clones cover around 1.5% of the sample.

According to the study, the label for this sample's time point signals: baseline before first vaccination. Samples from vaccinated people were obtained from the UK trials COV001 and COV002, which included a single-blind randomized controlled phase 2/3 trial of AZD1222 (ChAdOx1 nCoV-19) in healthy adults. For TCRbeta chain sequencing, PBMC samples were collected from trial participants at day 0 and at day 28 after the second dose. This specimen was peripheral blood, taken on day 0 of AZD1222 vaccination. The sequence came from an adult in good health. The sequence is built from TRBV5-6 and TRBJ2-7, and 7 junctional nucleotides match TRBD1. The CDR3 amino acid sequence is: CASRTQRDRPYEQYF. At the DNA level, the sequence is TGTGCCAGCAGAACCCAACGGGACAGACCCTACGAGCAGTACTTC.